What follows are 26 T cell receptor beta chains derived from one specimen sequenced in a study of vaccination and CD4 T cells after COVID-19. Antigen specificity for these receptors is unknown. Sequencing of the DNA from cultured CD4+ T cells was carried out with the Oncomine TCR Beta short-read assay. TCRdb re-derived calls from the PCR reads in MiXCR, one entry per CDR3 protein. The sample has around 6,400 distinct CDR3 sequences, about 50% seen once. Treatment: roughly nine-day PBMC culture with coronavirus spike peptide pools or control peptides (ViraFEST assay). Unexposed donor CD4+ T cells predated the COVID-19 pandemic, collected 2011-2018. Source material: CD4+ T cells from blood, cultured in vitro. The receptors were gathered from a human donor in good health.

The chain couples TRBV6-2 or TRBV6-3 to TRBJ2-3; 10 nucleotides agree with TRBD1. Germline assignment: CDR1 MNHEY and CDR2 SVGEGT. V gave up 3 bases and J gave up 10 bases; unmatched junction bases: 1. The CDR3 is 12 residues long. CDR3 DNA sequence: TGTGCCAGCAGTTATGGGACAGGGGCGCAGTATTTT. It specifies CASSYGTGAQYF.

This clonotype was seen a few times. V gene TRBV5-1 combines with J gene TRBJ1-1; D is perhaps TRBD1 (5 bases). Trimming took off 1 base at V and 0 bases at J, with 7 bases between the two ends. CDR3 length equals 14 residues. Germline CDR1 SGHRS, CDR2 YFSETQ. The CDR3, as DNA: TGCGCCAGCAGCTTGCAGGGAATGAACACTGAAGCTTTCTTT. It encodes CASSLQGMNTEAFF.

The genes are TRBV5-4 and TRBJ2-3; 9 bases match TRBD1. This CDR3 is built from 15 residues. V trimming: 4 bases; J trimming: 2 bases; junction bases outside the gene matches: 5. The germline V gene has CDR1 SGHNT and CDR2 YYREEE (reference sequence). CDR3 protein: CASSDGTGNTDTQYF. The CDR3 coding sequence is TGTGCCAGCAGCGACGGGACAGGGAACACAGATACGCAGTATTTT.

The J gene is TRBJ1-6, the V gene TRBV12-3 or TRBV12-4, with TRBD1 as a possible D gene (5 bases). The CDR3 totals 15 residues. V was trimmed by 6 bases and J by 4 bases, leaving 13 bases between them. The CDR3 loop reads CASSPSDRYNSPLHF. CDR3 DNA sequence: TGTGCCAGCAGCCCCAGCGACAGATATAATTCACCCCTCCACTTT.

This clonotype was picked up a small number of times. CDR3 sequence (DNA): TGTGCCAGCAGTGTCCTAACTCTGACACGTCCCGCTGCTAACTATGGCTACACCTTC. Residues: CASSVLTLTRPAANYGYTF. The chain links TRBV2 to TRBJ1-2; D is unclear. From germline, CDR1 is SNHLY and CDR2 FYNNEI. The CDR3 spans 19 residues. V lost 4 bases, J lost 0 bases, and 24 bases lay in between.

The chain carries TRBV20-1 and TRBJ2-5, with TRBD2 identical over 9 bases. CDR1 is DFQATT and CDR2 is SNEGSKA in the germline V gene (reference sequence). V was pared by 3 bases and J by 5 bases, with 7 bases of the junction left unmatched. This CDR3 is built from 14 residues. CDR3 sequence: CSARPAGGLETQYF. DNA for the CDR3: TGCAGTGCTAGGCCGGCGGGAGGGCTTGAGACCCAGTACTTC.

The chain combines TRBV7-8 with TRBJ1-5, with 10 bases aligning to TRBD1. The CDR3 consists of 14 residues. Germline CDR1 and CDR2: SGHVS and FQNEAQ. J was trimmed by 8 bases and V by 1 base; bases with no gene match: 2. The CDR3 DNA sequence: TGTGCCAGCAGCTTAGGACAGGGGGCTAAGCCCCAGCATTTT. Its protein product is CASSLGQGAKPQHF.

The rearrangement joins TRBV6-5 to TRBJ1-2; unclear D gene. Germline CDR1 reads MNHEY; CDR2 reads SVGAGI. The CDR3 sequence is 16 residues long. The germline V and J ends were trimmed by 4 bases and 0 bases, with 15 bases remaining between them. The CDR3 nucleotides read TGTGCCAGCAGTTCCCCAGGTTTAGGCTCTAACTATGGCTACACCTTC. This encodes CASSSPGLGSNYGYTF.

The V call is TRBV5-1, the J call TRBJ2-5; no definite D call. The CDR3 covers 15 residues. V shed 0 bases and J shed 5 bases, with 14 bases lying between them. Germline assignment: CDR1 SGHRS and CDR2 YFSETQ. CDR3 in amino acids: CASSLAAAPGETQYF. The CDR3 DNA reads TGCGCCAGCAGCTTGGCTGCGGCCCCCGGGGAGACCCAGTACTTC.

This clonotype showed up just a few times. The chain carries TRBV7-2 and TRBJ1-2; D gene unclear. Deletions cut 10 bases from V and 8 bases from J, with 14 bases between. The CDR3 runs to 11 residues. Per germline, CDR1 SGHTA and CDR2 FQGNSA. For the CDR3, the DNA is TGTGCCACCCTGTATCTCGGGGGCTACACCTTC. Protein product: CATLYLGGYTF.

The chain links TRBV6-5 to TRBJ2-7; the D gene is possibly TRBD2 (7 bases). Germline-derived CDR1 and CDR2 are MNHEY and SVGAGI. CDR3 size: 14 residues. Trimming shortened V by 4 bases and J by 2 bases, and 12 bases separated the two germline ends. The DNA for the CDR3 is TGTGCCAGCAGTTTCCGGGGGGCCACCTACGAGCAGTACTTC. This encodes CASSFRGATYEQYF.

There are a few counts of this clonotype. The chain is built from TRBV2 and TRBJ1-2; 7 nucleotides agree with TRBD1. Germline V gene sequence: CDR1 SNHLY, CDR2 FYNNEI. CDR3 length: 16 residues. Trimming cost V 7 bases and J 4 bases; bases outside gene matches: 15. The CDR3, as DNA: TGTGCCAGCAATAGGGACAGCCCGACAAGCCTCTATGGCTACACCTTC. Protein sequence: CASNRDSPTSLYGYTF.

The V gene is TRBV5-1, the J gene TRBJ1-2, with D possibly being TRBD1 (6 bases). The CDR3 loop spans 14 amino acids. The V and J ends lost 4 bases and 3 bases respectively, with 13 bases between them. Germline CDR1 and CDR2: SGHRS and YFSETQ. DNA of the CDR3: TGCGCCAGCAGCGGACGGGGGGGCGACTATGGCTACACCTTC. Encoded protein: CASSGRGGDYGYTF.

V gene TRBV20-1 combines with J gene TRBJ2-1, with 7 bases lining up with TRBD2. This CDR3 contains 15 residues. Losses at the gene ends were 3 bases for V and 0 bases for J; bases not matched to a gene: 5. Germline lookup yields CDR1 DFQATT and CDR2 SNEGSKA (reference sequence). The CDR3 DNA follows: TGCAGTGCTAGTGGAGCGGGAAGCTCCTACAATGAGCAGTTCTTC. Its protein product is CSASGAGSSYNEQFF.

The chain is built from TRBV7-8 and TRBJ1-6, with a weak D call TRBD1 (5 bases). V gave up 1 base and J gave up 7 bases, with 14 bases separating them. Per germline, CDR1 SGHVS and CDR2 FQNEAQ. The CDR3 extends over 16 amino acids. CDR3 coding DNA: TGTGCCAGCAGCTTAGTCTTGGGGCAGGCAAATTCACCCCTCCACTTT. Amino acids: CASSLVLGQANSPLHF.

This clonotype was recorded a few times. V gene TRBV7-2 combines with J gene TRBJ1-6; D gene uncertain. CDR1 and CDR2 (germline): SGHTA, FQGNSA. V lost 2 bases and J lost 6, with 8 bases in between. The CDR3 runs 14 residues. CDR3 nucleotides: TGTGCCAGCAGCTTAAACAGCCTTAATTCACCCCTCCACTTT. This codes for CASSLNSLNSPLHF.

The rearrangement links TRBV7-8 to TRBJ2-7; tentatively, D is TRBD2 (5 bases). The V end was cut by 3 bases, the J end by 2 bases, with 8 bases between. Germline V lookup: CDR1 SGHVS, CDR2 FQNEAQ. The CDR3 contains 13 residues. The CDR3 bases are TGTGCCAGCAGCTTGAGGGTTCCCTACGAGCAGTACTTC. The encoded protein is CASSLRVPYEQYF. Full variable domain (outside the CDR3, taken from reference TRBV7-8 and TRBJ2-7): GAGVSQSPRYKVAKRGQDVALRCDPISGHVSLFWYQQALGQGPEFLTYFQNEAQLDKSGLPSDRFFAERPEGSVSTLKIQRTQQEDSAVYLCASSLRVPYEQYFGPGTRLTVT.

A few counts support this clonotype. At one end, the junction sequence differs from germline, possibly due to a read error. The V and J genes are TRBV20-1 and TRBJ1-1, with 7 bases matching TRBD1. Germline V gives CDR1 DFQATT, CDR2 SNEGSKA (reference sequence). This CDR3 has 12 residues. CDR3 protein: CSARDRATEAFF. In nucleotides, the CDR3 is TGCAGTGCGAGAGACAGGGCCACTGAAGCTTTCTTT.

The chain is built from TRBV12-3 or TRBV12-4 and TRBJ1-2, with 8 positions matching TRBD1. After removal of 2 bases from V and 4 bases from J, the junction contained 3 bases not matched to a gene. The CDR3 has 14 amino acids. The CDR3 here is CASSLPDRAYGYTF. The CDR3 DNA sequence: TGTGCCAGCAGTTTACCGGACAGGGCCTATGGCTACACCTTC.

This clonotype has more than one count but fewer than ten. The chain employs TRBV6-5 and TRBJ1-5; 8 nucleotides line up with TRBD1. V lost 2 bases and J lost 6; bases outside the gene matches: 9. The CDR3 is 16 amino acids. Germline V CDR1 and CDR2: MNHEY, SVGAGI. The CDR3 region is CASSYSDRGQGQPQHF. Here the CDR3 DNA reads TGTGCCAGCAGTTACAGCGACAGGGGCCAGGGTCAGCCCCAGCATTTT.

The CDR3 nucleotides are TGTGCCAGCAGCCTTCCACCCGATCTTTCCCCTGAAGCTTTCTTT. Its protein is CASSLPPDLSPEAFF. V usage is TRBV7-9 and J usage is TRBJ1-1; no clear D gene. V was cut by 5 bases and J by 6 bases, with 19 bases left in between. CDR1 SEHNR and CDR2 FQNEAQ come from the germline V gene (reference sequence). This CDR3 spans 15 amino acids.

The J gene is TRBJ1-1, the V gene TRBV19; 7 bases align to TRBD1. Trimming took 5 bases from V and 0 from J; bases not matched to a gene: 9. The germline CDR1 and CDR2 sequences are LNHDA and SQIVND (reference sequence). The CDR3 is made up of 16 amino acids. CDR3 in DNA: TGTGCCAGTAGTCCCCTCCCGGACAGGTTGAACACTGAAGCTTTCTTT. This translates into CASSPLPDRLNTEAFF.

This clonotype was found a few times. This sequence joins TRBV20-1 and TRBJ2-3, with D unclear. Germline V gene data show CDR1 as DFQATT and CDR2 as SNEGSKA (reference sequence). The V and J ends lost 0 bases and 4 bases respectively, with 17 bases between them. There are 16 residues in the CDR3. The CDR3 is CSARDRRLEASDTQYF. CDR3 DNA: TGCAGTGCTAGAGATCGAAGGCTAGAGGCCTCAGATACGCAGTATTTT.

V gene TRBV7-2 combines with J gene TRBJ2-2, with D unresolved. Trimming cost V 5 bases and J 6 bases, with 19 bases left between them. CDR1 is SGHTA and CDR2 is FQGNSA in the germline V gene. This CDR3 is built from 16 residues. The CDR3 DNA reads as TGTGCCAGCAGCCAGACCGGATCCTCCCTCTCCGGGGAGCTGTTTTTT. The encoded protein is CASSQTGSSLSGELFF.

This clonotype was counted a few times. The rearrangement links TRBV6-5 to TRBJ1-5, with D possibly TRBD1 on 5 matching bases. Germline CDR1 reads MNHEY; CDR2 reads SVGAGI. This CDR3 has 16 residues. With 4 bases removed from V and 6 bases from J, the gap between germline ends came to 19 bases. The CDR3 bases are TGTGCCAGCAGTTCTACCCGGCAGGGTGGGGGTCAGCCCCAGCATTTT. This encodes CASSSTRQGGGQPQHF.

This clonotype was picked up one time. This chain joins TRBV27 and TRBJ2-5; 13 nucleotides agree with TRBD2. CDR3 size: 17 residues. Germline trimming cut 1 base from V and 2 bases from J; bases unmatched to any gene: 4. Germline lookup yields CDR1 MNHEY and CDR2 SMNVEV (reference sequence). The CDR3 spells CASSLWRGLAGQETQYF. CDR3 in DNA: TGTGCCAGCAGTTTATGGAGGGGACTAGCGGGACAAGAGACCCAGTACTTC.